The text below deals with one TCR beta chain. The data belong to a study of T-cell reconstitution after alpha-beta-depleted transplantation in children. The V end lost 2 bases, the J end lost 5 bases, and 10 bases lay between the germline ends. Germline V gene data show CDR1 as SGHRS and CDR2 as YFSETQ. The CDR3 covers 13 residues. The TCRbeta library was prepared with unique molecular identifiers. One entry per CDR3 protein, called by TCRdb with MiXCR from the PCR reads. Of about 200,000 distinct CDR3 sequences in the sample, about 15% were seen once. This clonotype was sampled from a human donor who donated a stem cell graft to a child with acute lymphoblastic leukemia. This chain joins TRBV5-1 and TRBJ1-2; unclear D gene. The sequencing here drew on PBMCs from the stem cell graft donor, taken from the stem cell graft. The chain's CDR3 is CASSFDEPYGYTF. CDR3 sequence (DNA): TGCGCCAGCAGCTTTGATGAACCATATGGCTACACCTTC.